This T cell receptor (beta chain) stems from a study of cytomegalovirus exposure and HLA in healthy donors. Germline loops: CDR1 SGHDT, CDR2 YYEEEE. The CDR3 has 16 amino acids. Germline trimming cut 4 bases from V and 6 bases from J; bases unmatched to any gene: 11. The PCR was carried out with 60 Vbeta primers and 13 Jbeta primers. TCRdb's table, derived via immunoSEQ multiplex PCR, lists solely in-frame clones and lacks some. The sample includes roughly 100,000 clones, 76% of them seen just once. Study observations and caveats: In an earlier analysis, in 540 or so donors, most V segments appeared productive either ~90% or ~30% of the time.

As for this clone: Antigen: not known.

The receptor was isolated from a man in his forties in good health and CMV-seropositive. The sample consisted of PBMCs. The chain carries TRBV5-6 and TRBJ2-2; 8 nucleotides match TRBD2. CDR3 loop: CASSPMPGGPPGELFF. For the CDR3, the DNA is TGTGCCAGCAGCCCCATGCCGGGGGGGCCCCCCGGGGAGCTGTTTTTT.